This T cell receptor beta chain is from a study of metastatic and nonmetastatic thyroid tumors (dated by TCRdb to the early 2020s). Regarding the research as a whole: Repertoires from peripheral blood and from tumor or nodule tissue samples of malignant and benign thyroid patients were compared.

Receptor amplification or capture employed PCR. Instrument on record: Illumina HiSeq 4000. High-throughput sequencing was used to profile the TCR beta-chain CDR3 region of every patient. As for how the authors treated the data: Drawing on CDR3 differences between clinicopathological groups, the researchers built a classifier meant to tell apart patients with distant-metastatic papillary thyroid cancer. The Shannon index was used to assess repertoire diversity, and the Morisita-Horn index was used to assess tumor-blood repertoire similarity. In TCRdb, the public reads were trimmed at Q25 with fastp and aligned with MiXCR, with productive beta chains retained. The V and J calls shown here were made by TCRdb, not taken from the authors' results. A total of 35,000 to 50,000 clones appear in this sample, 3% to 3.5% of them only once. Together, the top ten hold 9.5% to 10% of the sample. Before undergoing thyroid surgery, none of the patients had been given any kind of treatment. Using T-cell receptor beta sequencing, the researchers looked back retrospectively at clinical samples from patients, gathered between the early 2010s and the late 2010s.

What the research found in general, with its limitations: TCR beta diversity was reported as significantly higher in malignant tumors than in benign nodules, in both blood and tumor samples.

Spanning cysteine to phenylalanine, the CDR3 consists of 13 amino acids. Just CDR3 DNA is preserved here, 39 bases in frame from base 1. CDR1 and CDR2, per the germline V gene, are SGHVS and FNYEAQ. V is pared back by 0 bases and J by 9 bases, with 6 bases lying between the germline termini. There are many counts of this clone. This clone's antigen is unknown. Per-base quality was not reported, and no clone a single base away is much larger than it. The chain couples TRBV7-6 to TRBJ1-6; confidence is insufficient to name the D gene. The clonotype comes from a female donor with papillary thyroid cancer or a benign thyroid nodule (not recorded which). Some clones in this sample may be carry-over from other donors' samples. Input material: blood. The DNA is TGTGCCAGCAGCTTAGCGGAAACTTCACCCCTCCACTTT. Its translation reads: CASSLAETSPLHF.